Listed here is a single TCR beta chain. The sample is drawn from a study of blood T cell repertoires in COVID-19. The wider study: The United States, Italy and Spain supplied acute and convalescent COVID-19 samples. In each case, the material was cDNA or gDNA derived from T cells, B-cell-depleted T cells, or PBMCs.

Assay: immunoSEQ multiplex PCR; the TCRdb copy retains only in-frame clones and omits some. The table has around 160,000 clones, roughly 85% seen once; the top ten hold around 8%. The CDR3 is 14 amino acids. CDR1 and CDR2 (germline): MNHEY, SMNVEV (reference sequence). The V end was cut by 5 bases, the J end by 1 base, with 6 bases between. Seattle's enrolled individuals joined amid active infection and were then monitored longitudinally. V is TRBV27 and J is TRBJ2-6; no firm D call. Sequenced sample: peripheral blood. The sequence was collected from a woman aged 60-75 years with COVID-19, enrolled during active disease. CDR3 DNA: TGTGCCAGCAGTCTACCGTCTGGGGCCAACGTCCTGACTTTC. Residues: CASSLPSGANVLTF.